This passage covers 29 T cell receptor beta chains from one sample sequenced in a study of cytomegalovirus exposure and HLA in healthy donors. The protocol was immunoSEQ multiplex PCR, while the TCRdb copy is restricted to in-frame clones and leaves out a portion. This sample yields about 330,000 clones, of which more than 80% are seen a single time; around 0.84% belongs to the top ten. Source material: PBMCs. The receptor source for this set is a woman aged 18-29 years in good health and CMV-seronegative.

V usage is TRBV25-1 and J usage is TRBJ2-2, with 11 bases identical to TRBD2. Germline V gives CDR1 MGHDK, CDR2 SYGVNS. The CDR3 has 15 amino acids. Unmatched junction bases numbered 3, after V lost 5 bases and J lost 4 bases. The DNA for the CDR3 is TGTGCCAGCAGTACTAGCGGGAGTGGCACCGGGGAGCTGTTTTTT. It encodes CASSTSGSGTGELFF.

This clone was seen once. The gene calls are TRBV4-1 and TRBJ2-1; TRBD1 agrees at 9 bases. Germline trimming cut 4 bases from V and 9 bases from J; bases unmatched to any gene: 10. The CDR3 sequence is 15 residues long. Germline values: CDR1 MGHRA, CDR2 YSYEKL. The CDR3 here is CASSRTGGPRVEQFF. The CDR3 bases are TGCGCCAGCAGCCGTACAGGGGGCCCAAGGGTTGAGCAGTTCTTC.

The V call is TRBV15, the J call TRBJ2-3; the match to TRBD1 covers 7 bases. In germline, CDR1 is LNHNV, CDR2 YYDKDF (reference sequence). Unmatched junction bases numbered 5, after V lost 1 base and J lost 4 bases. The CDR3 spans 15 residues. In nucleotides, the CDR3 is TGTGCCACCAGCAGAGCGGACAGGTATTCAGATACGCAGTATTTT. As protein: CATSRADRYSDTQYF.

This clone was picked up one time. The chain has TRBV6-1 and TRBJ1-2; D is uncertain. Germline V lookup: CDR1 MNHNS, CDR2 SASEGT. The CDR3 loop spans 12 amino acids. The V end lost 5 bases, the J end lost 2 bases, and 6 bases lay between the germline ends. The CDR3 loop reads CASSNQNYGYTF. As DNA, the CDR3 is TGTGCCAGCAGTAATCAAAACTATGGCTACACCTTC.

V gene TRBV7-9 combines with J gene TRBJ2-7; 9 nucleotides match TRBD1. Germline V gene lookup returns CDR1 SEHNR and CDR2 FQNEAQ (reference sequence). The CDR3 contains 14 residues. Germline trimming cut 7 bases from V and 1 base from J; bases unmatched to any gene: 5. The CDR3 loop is CASTTGGWSYEQYF. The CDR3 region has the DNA TGTGCCAGCACCACAGGGGGCTGGTCCTACGAGCAGTACTTC. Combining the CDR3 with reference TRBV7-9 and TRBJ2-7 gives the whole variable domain DTGVSQNPRHKITKRGQNVTFRCDPISEHNRLYWYRQTLGQGPEFLTYFQNEAQLEKSRLLSDRFSAERPKGSFSTLEIQRTEQGDSAMYLCASTTGGWSYEQYFGPGTRLTVT.

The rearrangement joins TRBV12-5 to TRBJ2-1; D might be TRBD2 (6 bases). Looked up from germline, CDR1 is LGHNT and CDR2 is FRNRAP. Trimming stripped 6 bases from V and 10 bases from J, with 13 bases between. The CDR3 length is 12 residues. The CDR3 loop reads CASGPPGEEQFF. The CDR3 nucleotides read TGTGCTAGTGGCCCACCGGGGGAGGAGCAGTTCTTC.

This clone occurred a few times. Here the CDR3 DNA reads TGTGCCAGCAGCTTACGTTCCTACGAGCAGTACTTC. Translating it yields CASSLRSYEQYF. The chain employs TRBV7-9 and TRBJ2-7; D is unclear. In germline, CDR1 is SEHNR, CDR2 FQNEAQ (reference sequence). The CDR3 runs 12 residues. V lost 2 bases and J lost 1, with 3 bases in between.

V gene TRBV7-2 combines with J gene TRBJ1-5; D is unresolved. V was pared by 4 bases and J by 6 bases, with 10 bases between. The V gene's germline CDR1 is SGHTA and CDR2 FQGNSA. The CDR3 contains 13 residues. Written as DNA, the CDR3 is TGTGCCAGCAGCTCCCCGGGAGGTCAGCCCCAGCATTTT. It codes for CASSSPGGQPQHF.

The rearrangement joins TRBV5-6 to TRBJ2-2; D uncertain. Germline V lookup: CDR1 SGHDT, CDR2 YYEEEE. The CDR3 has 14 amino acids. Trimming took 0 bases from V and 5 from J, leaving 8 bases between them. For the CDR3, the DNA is TGTGCCAGCAGCTTGGATGGCTGGACCGGGGAGCTGTTTTTT. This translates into CASSLDGWTGELFF.

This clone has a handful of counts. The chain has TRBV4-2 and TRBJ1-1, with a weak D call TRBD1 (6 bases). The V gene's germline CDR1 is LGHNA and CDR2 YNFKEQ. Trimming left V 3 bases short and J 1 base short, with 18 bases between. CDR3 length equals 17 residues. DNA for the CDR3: TGTGCCAGCAGCCAGTACTTACAGGGCGGAAGGAACACTGAAGCTTTCTTT. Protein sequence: CASSQYLQGGRNTEAFF.

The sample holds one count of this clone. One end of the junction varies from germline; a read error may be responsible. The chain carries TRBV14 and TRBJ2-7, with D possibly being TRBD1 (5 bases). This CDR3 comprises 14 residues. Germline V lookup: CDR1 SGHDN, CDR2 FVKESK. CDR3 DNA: TGTGCCAGCAGCGACCAGGGCCTCTCCCACGAGCAGTACTTC. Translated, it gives CASSDQGLSHEQYF.

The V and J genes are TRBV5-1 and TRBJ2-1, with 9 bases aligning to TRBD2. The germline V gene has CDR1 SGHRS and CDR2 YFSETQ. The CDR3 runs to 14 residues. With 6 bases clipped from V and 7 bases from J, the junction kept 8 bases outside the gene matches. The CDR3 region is CASTSSGSDNEQFF. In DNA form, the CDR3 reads TGCGCCAGCACTAGTAGCGGGAGCGATAATGAGCAGTTCTTC. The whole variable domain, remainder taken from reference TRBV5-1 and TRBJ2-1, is KAGVTQTPRYLIKTRGQQVTLSCSPISGHRSVSWYQQTPGQGLQFLFEYFSETQRNKGNFPGRFSGRQFSNSRSEMNVSTLELGDSALYLCASTSSGSDNEQFFGPGTRLTVL.

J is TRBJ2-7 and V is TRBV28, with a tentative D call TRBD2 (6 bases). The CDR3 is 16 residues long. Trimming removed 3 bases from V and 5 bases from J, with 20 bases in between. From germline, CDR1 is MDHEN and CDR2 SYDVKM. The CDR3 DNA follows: TGTGCCAGCAGTTTTAAAACATTGGGGGGTTGGGACGAGCAGTACTTC. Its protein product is CASSFKTLGGWDEQYF.

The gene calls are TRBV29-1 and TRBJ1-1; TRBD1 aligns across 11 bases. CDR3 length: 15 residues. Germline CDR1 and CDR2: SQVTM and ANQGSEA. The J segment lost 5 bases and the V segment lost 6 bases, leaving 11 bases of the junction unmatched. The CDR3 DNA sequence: TGCAGCGTAAAATTCCCCGGGACAGGGGGGACTGAAGCTTTCTTT. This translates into CSVKFPGTGGTEAFF.

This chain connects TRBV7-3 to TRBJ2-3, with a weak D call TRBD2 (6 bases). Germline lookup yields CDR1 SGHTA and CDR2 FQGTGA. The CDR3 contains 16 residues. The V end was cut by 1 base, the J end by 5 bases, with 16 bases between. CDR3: CASSLMAGNLGDTQYF. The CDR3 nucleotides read TGTGCCAGCAGCTTAATGGCGGGGAATCTTGGAGATACGCAGTATTTT.

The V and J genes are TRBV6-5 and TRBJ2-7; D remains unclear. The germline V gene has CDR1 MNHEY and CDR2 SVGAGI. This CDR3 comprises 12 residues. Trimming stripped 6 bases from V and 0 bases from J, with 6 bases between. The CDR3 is CASRGPSYEQYF. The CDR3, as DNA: TGTGCCAGCAGGGGCCCCTCCTACGAGCAGTACTTC.

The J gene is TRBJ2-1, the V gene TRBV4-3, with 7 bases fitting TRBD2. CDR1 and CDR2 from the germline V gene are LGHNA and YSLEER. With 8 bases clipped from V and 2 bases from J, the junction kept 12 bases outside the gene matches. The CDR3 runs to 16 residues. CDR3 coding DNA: TGCGCCAGCGCCCACGGGGCTAGCGGAACCTACAATGAGCAGTTCTTC. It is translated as CASAHGASGTYNEQFF.

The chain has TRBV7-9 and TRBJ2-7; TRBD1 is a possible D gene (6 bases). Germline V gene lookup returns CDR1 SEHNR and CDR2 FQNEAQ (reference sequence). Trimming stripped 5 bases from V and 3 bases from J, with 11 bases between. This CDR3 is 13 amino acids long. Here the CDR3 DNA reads TGTGCCAGCAGCCCGGGACACCACTACGAGCAGTACTTC. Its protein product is CASSPGHHYEQYF.

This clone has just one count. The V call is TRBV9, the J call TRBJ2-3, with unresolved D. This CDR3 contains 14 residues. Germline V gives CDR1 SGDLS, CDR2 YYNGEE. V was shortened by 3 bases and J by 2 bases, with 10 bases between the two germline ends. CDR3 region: CASSAHGSTDTQYF. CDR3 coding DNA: TGTGCCAGCAGCGCCCACGGGTCCACAGATACGCAGTATTTT.

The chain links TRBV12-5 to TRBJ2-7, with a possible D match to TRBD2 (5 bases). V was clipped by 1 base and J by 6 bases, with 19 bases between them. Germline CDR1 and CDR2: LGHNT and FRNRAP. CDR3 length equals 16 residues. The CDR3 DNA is TGTGCTAGTGGTTTGGACCCCCGGGGTGCTCCTTTCGAGCAGTACTTC. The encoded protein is CASGLDPRGAPFEQYF.

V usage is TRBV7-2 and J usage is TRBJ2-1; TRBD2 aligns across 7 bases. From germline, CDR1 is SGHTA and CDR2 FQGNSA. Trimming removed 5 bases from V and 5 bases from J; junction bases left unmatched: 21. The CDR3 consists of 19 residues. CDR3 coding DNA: TGTGCCAGCAGCGACTTATTCGGAACCGATCCGGGACTAAACAATGAGCAGTTCTTC. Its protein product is CASSDLFGTDPGLNNEQFF.

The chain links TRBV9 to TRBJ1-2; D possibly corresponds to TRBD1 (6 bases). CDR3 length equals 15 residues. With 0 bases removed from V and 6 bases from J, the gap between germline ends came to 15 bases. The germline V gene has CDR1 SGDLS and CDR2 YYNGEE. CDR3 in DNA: TGTGCCAGCAGCGTAGTAGCGGGGGCAGGGGATGGCTACACCTTC. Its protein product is CASSVVAGAGDGYTF.

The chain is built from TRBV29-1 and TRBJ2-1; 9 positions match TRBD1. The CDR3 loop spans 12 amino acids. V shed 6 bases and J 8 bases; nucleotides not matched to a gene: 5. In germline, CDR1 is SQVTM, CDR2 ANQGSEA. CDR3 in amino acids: CSVCTGGYEQFF. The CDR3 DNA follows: TGCAGCGTGTGCACAGGGGGCTATGAGCAGTTCTTC.

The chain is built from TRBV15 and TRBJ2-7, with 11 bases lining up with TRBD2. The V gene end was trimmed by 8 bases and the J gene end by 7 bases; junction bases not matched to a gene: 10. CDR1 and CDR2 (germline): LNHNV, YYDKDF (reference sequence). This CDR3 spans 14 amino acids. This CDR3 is CATDSGRDAGEQYF. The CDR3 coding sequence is TGTGCCACCGATAGCGGGAGGGACGCAGGGGAGCAGTACTTC. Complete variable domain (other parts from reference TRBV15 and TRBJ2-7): DAMVIQNPRYQVTQFGKPVTLSCSQTLNHNVMYWYQQKSSQAPKLLFHYYDKDFNNEADTPDNFQSRRPNTSFCFLDIRSPGLGDTAMYLCATDSGRDAGEQYFGPGTRLTVT.

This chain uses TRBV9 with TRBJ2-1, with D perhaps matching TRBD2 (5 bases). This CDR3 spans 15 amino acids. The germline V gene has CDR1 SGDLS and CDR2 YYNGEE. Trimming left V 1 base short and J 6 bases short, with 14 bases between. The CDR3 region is CASSVNSELSNEQFF. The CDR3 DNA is TGTGCCAGCAGCGTAAATAGCGAGCTCTCCAATGAGCAGTTCTTC.

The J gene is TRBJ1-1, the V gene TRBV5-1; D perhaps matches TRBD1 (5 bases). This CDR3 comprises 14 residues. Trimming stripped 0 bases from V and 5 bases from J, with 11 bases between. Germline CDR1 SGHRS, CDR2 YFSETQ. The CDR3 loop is CASSLDTPGTEAFF. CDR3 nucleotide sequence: TGCGCCAGCAGCTTGGACACCCCAGGGACTGAAGCTTTCTTT. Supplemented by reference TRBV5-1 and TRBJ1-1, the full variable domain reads KAGVTQTPRYLIKTRGQQVTLSCSPISGHRSVSWYQQTPGQGLQFLFEYFSETQRNKGNFPGRFSGRQFSNSRSEMNVSTLELGDSALYLCASSLDTPGTEAFFGQGTRLTVV.

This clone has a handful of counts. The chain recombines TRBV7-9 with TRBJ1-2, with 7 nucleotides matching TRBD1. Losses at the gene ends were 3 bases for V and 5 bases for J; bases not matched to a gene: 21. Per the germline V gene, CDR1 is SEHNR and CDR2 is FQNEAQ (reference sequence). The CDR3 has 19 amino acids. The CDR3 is CASSLGGPVAGHRGYGYTF. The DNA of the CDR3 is TGTGCCAGCAGCTTGGGGGGACCGGTCGCGGGACACAGGGGATATGGCTACACCTTC.

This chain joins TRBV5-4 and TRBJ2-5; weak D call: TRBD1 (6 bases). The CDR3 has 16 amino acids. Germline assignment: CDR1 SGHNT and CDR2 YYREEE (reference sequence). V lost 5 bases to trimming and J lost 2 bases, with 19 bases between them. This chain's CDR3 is CASRTQGRGAQETQYF. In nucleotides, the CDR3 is TGTGCCAGCAGAACACAGGGAAGAGGGGCTCAAGAGACCCAGTACTTC.

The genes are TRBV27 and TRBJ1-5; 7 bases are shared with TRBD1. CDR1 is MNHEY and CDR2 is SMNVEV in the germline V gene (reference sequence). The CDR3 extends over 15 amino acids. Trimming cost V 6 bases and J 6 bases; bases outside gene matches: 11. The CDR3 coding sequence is TGTGCCAGCAGACCAGGGACAGTAGGGGGTCAGCCCCAGCATTTT. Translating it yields CASRPGTVGGQPQHF.